The present TCR beta chain was sequenced within a study of cytomegalovirus exposure and HLA in healthy donors. Vbeta (60) and Jbeta (13) primers were used in the PCR. Libraries were prepared by immunoSEQ multiplex PCR; TCRdb keeps only in-frame clonotypes and omits some of them. The data show 100,000 or so clones, 75% seen once. Study-wide results and limits: Association of a missense DCLRE1C variant with TCR beta V- and J-gene trimming was reported in a later analysis. A later analysis reportedly found that, within productive TCRs, an Asian-associated ancestry cluster had fewer N-insertions than the mean observed across the roughly 700 donors. About 87% or about 30% of the time was how often most TCR beta V segments were productive, according to an earlier analysis.

For this clone: Its cognate antigen is unknown.

CDR3 length equals 15 residues. The germline gives CDR1 SNHLY, CDR2 FYNNEI. V dropped 1 base and J dropped 4; count of bases not matched to a gene: 4. Material for sequencing was PBMCs. The sequence was collected from a man aged 45-65 years in good health and CMV-seronegative. The chain links TRBV2 to TRBJ2-5; the match to TRBD2 covers 9 bases. DNA of the CDR3: TGTGCCAGCAGTGAAGGAGCGGGGGGTGGAGAGACCCAGTACTTC. As protein: CASSEGAGGGETQYF.